A selection of T cell receptor beta chains follows, all from one sample in a study of T cell responses to AZD1222 COVID-19 vaccine. Produced via immunoSEQ multiplex PCR; TCRdb's table is partial and in-frame only. The sample includes 180,000 or so clones, around nine tenths seen only once; the top ten take 2.6%. The sequencing here drew on peripheral blood, taken on day 0 of AZD1222 vaccination. These receptors all come from an adult in good health. Each CDR3 is given with its conserved first and last residue. The order of the fields is V gene, D gene, clone size, J gene, CDR3 DNA, CDR3 protein. D genes are given only for firm matches. Size is omitted from some rows. Given values are once, few, many or a class for expanded clones.

v_gene: TRBV6-1; d_gene: .; abundance: .; j_gene: TRBJ1-5; CDR3nt: TGTGCCAGCAGTGAGCCCCACATACCAAGCAATCAGCCCCAGCATTTT; CDR3aa: CASSEPHIPSNQPQHF
v_gene: TRBV5-4; d_gene: TRBD1; abundance: once; j_gene: TRBJ2-2; CDR3nt: TGTGCCAGCAGCTTGAGACAGGGGGCCCGCGGGGAGCTGTTTTTT; CDR3aa: CASSLRQGARGELFF
v_gene: TRBV11-2; d_gene: TRBD2; abundance: .; j_gene: TRBJ2-3; CDR3nt: TGTGCCAGCAGCTTCCAAGGGGGTAGCGGGAGTCGGACAGATACGCAGTATTTT; CDR3aa: CASSFQGGSGSRTDTQYF
v_gene: TRBV21-1; d_gene: .; abundance: .; j_gene: TRBJ2-7; CDR3nt: TGTGCCAGCAGCAAAGGGGTCGGCCCCTACGAGCAGTACTTC; CDR3aa: CASSKGVGPYEQYF
v_gene: TRBV5-1; d_gene: .; abundance: .; j_gene: TRBJ1-1; CDR3nt: TGCGCCAGCGGGGATCAGAACACTGAAGCTTTCTTT; CDR3aa: CASGDQNTEAFF
v_gene: TRBV28; d_gene: .; abundance: .; j_gene: TRBJ1-4; CDR3nt: TGTGCCAGCAGTTTTCGTTTGTTGGGGGAGGATGAAAAACTGTTTTTT; CDR3aa: CASSFRLLGEDEKLFF
v_gene: TRBV11-2; d_gene: .; abundance: .; j_gene: TRBJ1-1; CDR3nt: TGTGCCAGCAGCTTAGATCGTAGAGAAGCTTTCTTT; CDR3aa: CASSLDRREAFF
v_gene: TRBV10-3; d_gene: .; abundance: .; j_gene: TRBJ1-6; CDR3nt: TGTGCCATCCGGGGGCTTAACTCACCCCTCCACTTT; CDR3aa: CAIRGLNSPLHF
v_gene: TRBV18; d_gene: .; abundance: .; j_gene: TRBJ1-2; CDR3nt: TGTGCCAGCTCACCACCGTCCCTACTTAACTATGGCTACACCTTC; CDR3aa: CASSPPSLLNYGYTF
v_gene: TRBV18; d_gene: .; abundance: .; j_gene: TRBJ1-3; CDR3nt: TGTGCCAGCTCACCACTGGCTGAGGTGCGCTCTGGAAACACCATATATTTT; CDR3aa: CASSPLAEVRSGNTIYF
v_gene: TRBV7-8; d_gene: TRBD1; abundance: .; j_gene: TRBJ1-2; CDR3nt: TGTGCCAGCAGCTTAGCTAAGGACAGGGACTACTCCTCTTGGGGCTACACCTTC; CDR3aa: CASSLAKDRDYSSWGYTF
v_gene: TRBV5-4; d_gene: .; abundance: .; j_gene: TRBJ2-7; CDR3nt: TGTGCCAGCCGACGGGACGGGTCCTTCGAGCAGTACTTC; CDR3aa: CASRRDGSFEQYF
v_gene: TRBV24-1; d_gene: TRBD2; abundance: .; j_gene: TRBJ2-1; CDR3nt: TGTGCCACCAGTGATTTGGCTAGCGGCAGCTCCTACAATGAGCAGTTCTTC; CDR3aa: CATSDLASGSSYNEQFF
v_gene: TRBV25-1; d_gene: .; abundance: .; j_gene: TRBJ2-7; CDR3nt: TGTGCCAGCAGTGCCTCAGGTCACGAGCAGTACTTC; CDR3aa: CASSASGHEQYF
v_gene: TRBV15; d_gene: .; abundance: .; j_gene: TRBJ2-1; CDR3nt: TGTGCCACCAGCAGGGATCAGGGATTCAATGAGCAGTTCTTC; CDR3aa: CATSRDQGFNEQFF
v_gene: TRBV27; d_gene: TRBD1; abundance: .; j_gene: TRBJ2-7; CDR3nt: TGTGCCAGCAGTTTGGACAGGCGCGAGCAGTACTTC; CDR3aa: CASSLDRREQYF
v_gene: TRBV18; d_gene: TRBD1; abundance: .; j_gene: TRBJ1-3; CDR3nt: TGTGCCAGCTCGGCTAGACAGGGGGCCACCTCTGGAAACACCATATATTTT; CDR3aa: CASSARQGATSGNTIYF
v_gene: TRBV19; d_gene: .; abundance: few; j_gene: TRBJ2-1; CDR3nt: TGTGCCAGTCAAGCGGATCGGAGCTCCTACAATGAGCAGTTCTTC; CDR3aa: CASQADRSSYNEQFF
v_gene: TRBV5-1; d_gene: .; abundance: .; j_gene: TRBJ2-1; CDR3nt: TGCGCCAGCAGCTTAGGGGGCGCGGGGCGGGACAATGAGCAGTTCTTC; CDR3aa: CASSLGGAGRDNEQFF
v_gene: TRBV5-6; d_gene: .; abundance: once; j_gene: TRBJ2-1; CDR3nt: TGTGCCAGCAGCATGTCGGGCAATGAGCAGTTCTTC; CDR3aa: CASSMSGNEQFF
v_gene: TRBV19; d_gene: .; abundance: .; j_gene: TRBJ2-1; CDR3nt: TGTGCCAGTAGTCAGTGGACCACCTACAATGAGCAGTTCTTC; CDR3aa: CASSQWTTYNEQFF
v_gene: TRBV10-1; d_gene: .; abundance: .; j_gene: TRBJ1-1; CDR3nt: TGCGCCAGCAGTGAGGATTTCTCGGGCACTGAAGCTTTCTTT; CDR3aa: CASSEDFSGTEAFF
v_gene: TRBV29-1; d_gene: TRBD2; abundance: .; j_gene: TRBJ2-6; CDR3nt: TGCAGCGTTGAAGAGTCTAGCGGGAGTAGCTCTGGGGCCAACGTCCTGACTTTC; CDR3aa: CSVEESSGSSSGANVLTF
v_gene: TRBV7-7; d_gene: TRBD1; abundance: .; j_gene: TRBJ2-5; CDR3nt: TGTGCCAGCAGCATACTACCGTGGGGACAGGGACGTCAAGAGACCCAGTACTTC; CDR3aa: CASSILPWGQGRQETQYF
v_gene: TRBV14; d_gene: TRBD1; abundance: once; j_gene: TRBJ2-1; CDR3nt: TGTGCCAGCAGCCTTAGGGGACAGTCGTTCAATGAGCAGTTCTTC; CDR3aa: CASSLRGQSFNEQFF
v_gene: TRBV6-1; d_gene: .; abundance: .; j_gene: TRBJ1-1; CDR3nt: TGTGCCAGCAGTGAAGCCAGTAGGCAGGTAGCTTTCTTT; CDR3aa: CASSEASRQVAFF
v_gene: TRBV9; d_gene: .; abundance: .; j_gene: TRBJ1-2; CDR3nt: TGTGCCAGCAGCGTAGATACGGATGGCTACACCTTC; CDR3aa: CASSVDTDGYTF
v_gene: TRBV4-2; d_gene: .; abundance: .; j_gene: TRBJ2-7; CDR3nt: TGTGCCAGCAGCCAAGACTTAACAGGGCGAGTCTACGAGCAGTACTTC; CDR3aa: CASSQDLTGRVYEQYF
v_gene: TRBV28; d_gene: .; abundance: .; j_gene: TRBJ2-6; CDR3nt: TGTGCCAGCAGTTCCCCCGCATCTGGGGCCAACGTCCTGACTTTC; CDR3aa: CASSSPASGANVLTF
v_gene: TRBV10-3; d_gene: .; abundance: medium-sized; j_gene: TRBJ2-7; CDR3nt: TGTGCCATCAGTGACTTACAGGGTGGGGGCTACGAGCAGTACTTC; CDR3aa: CAISDLQGGGYEQYF
v_gene: TRBV5-6; d_gene: TRBD2; abundance: few; j_gene: TRBJ2-2; CDR3nt: TGTGCCAGCAGCTTGAGGGGACTAGCGATTAACACCGGGGAGCTGTTTTTT; CDR3aa: CASSLRGLAINTGELFF
v_gene: TRBV29-1; d_gene: .; abundance: .; j_gene: TRBJ1-5; CDR3nt: TGCAGCGTTGGGGGCCTTTCGAATCAGCCCCAGCATTTT; CDR3aa: CSVGGLSNQPQHF
v_gene: TRBV21-1; d_gene: .; abundance: .; j_gene: TRBJ1-1; CDR3nt: TGTGCCAGCATGTATACAGGGAAGAACACTGAAGCTTTCTTT; CDR3aa: CASMYTGKNTEAFF
v_gene: TRBV27; d_gene: .; abundance: .; j_gene: TRBJ2-2; CDR3nt: TGTGCCAGCAGTTTATCCGATTGGCGGGGAACGAACACCGGGGAGCTGTTTTTT; CDR3aa: CASSLSDWRGTNTGELFF
v_gene: TRBV7-9; d_gene: .; abundance: .; j_gene: TRBJ2-7; CDR3nt: TGTGCCAGCAGCTTTACAAACCCCCACGAGCAGTACTTC; CDR3aa: CASSFTNPHEQYF
v_gene: TRBV7-9; d_gene: TRBD1; abundance: once; j_gene: TRBJ2-7; CDR3nt: TGTGCCAGCAGCTTAGAGTGGGACAGGCCTATTTACGAGCAGTACTTC; CDR3aa: CASSLEWDRPIYEQYF
v_gene: TRBV7-2; d_gene: TRBD2; abundance: .; j_gene: TRBJ2-5; CDR3nt: TGTGCCAGCGCACCCCCAGCGGGAGAGGAGACCCAGTACTTC; CDR3aa: CASAPPAGEETQYF
v_gene: TRBV29-1; d_gene: .; abundance: .; j_gene: TRBJ1-3; CDR3nt: TGCAGCGTCGGGGTAAACTCTGGAAACACCATATATTTT; CDR3aa: CSVGVNSGNTIYF
v_gene: TRBV6-5; d_gene: .; abundance: .; j_gene: TRBJ1-2; CDR3nt: TGTGCCAGCAGTTTCAGGGTGGGGGGCGGCTACACCTTC; CDR3aa: CASSFRVGGGYTF
v_gene: TRBV19; d_gene: .; abundance: .; j_gene: TRBJ1-1; CDR3nt: TGTGCCAGTAGCCGGAGGGACACCCTGAACACTGAAGCTTTCTTT; CDR3aa: CASSRRDTLNTEAFF
v_gene: TRBV7-9; d_gene: TRBD1; abundance: .; j_gene: TRBJ2-1; CDR3nt: TGTGCCAGCAGCTTTTCCCCGGGACAGAGATTGGGCTACAATGAGCAGTTCTTC; CDR3aa: CASSFSPGQRLGYNEQFF
v_gene: TRBV7-9; d_gene: .; abundance: .; j_gene: TRBJ2-7; CDR3nt: TGTGCCAGCAGCCCCCCCAGGACAAGGGGCTTCCAGTACTTC; CDR3aa: CASSPPRTRGFQYF
v_gene: TRBV9; d_gene: .; abundance: .; j_gene: TRBJ1-2; CDR3nt: TGTGCCAGCAGCGTAGAGCCCTCCTATGGCTACACCTTC; CDR3aa: CASSVEPSYGYTF